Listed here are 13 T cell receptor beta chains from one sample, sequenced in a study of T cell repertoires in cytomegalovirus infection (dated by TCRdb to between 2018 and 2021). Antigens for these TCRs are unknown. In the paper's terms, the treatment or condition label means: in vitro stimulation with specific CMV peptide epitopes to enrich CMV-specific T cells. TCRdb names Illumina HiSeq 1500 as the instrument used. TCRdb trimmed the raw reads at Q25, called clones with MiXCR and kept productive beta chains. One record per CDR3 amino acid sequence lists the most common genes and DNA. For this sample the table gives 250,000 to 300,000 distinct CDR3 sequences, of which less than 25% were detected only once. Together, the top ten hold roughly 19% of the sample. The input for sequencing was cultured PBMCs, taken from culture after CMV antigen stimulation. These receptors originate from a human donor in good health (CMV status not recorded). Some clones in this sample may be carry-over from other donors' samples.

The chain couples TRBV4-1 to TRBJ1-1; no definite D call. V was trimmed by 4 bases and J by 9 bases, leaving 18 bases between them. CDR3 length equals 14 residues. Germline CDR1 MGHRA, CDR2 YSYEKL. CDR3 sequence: CASSRTDGDQKAFF. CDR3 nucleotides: TGCGCCAGCAGCCGCACGGACGGGGATCAGAAAGCTTTCTTT.

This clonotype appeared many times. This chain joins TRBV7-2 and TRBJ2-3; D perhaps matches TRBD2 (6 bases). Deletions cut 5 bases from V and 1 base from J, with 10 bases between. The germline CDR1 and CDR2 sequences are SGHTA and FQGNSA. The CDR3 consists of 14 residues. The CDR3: CASSRDLRTDTQYF. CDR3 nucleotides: TGTGCCAGCAGCCGGGACTTACGCACAGATACGCAGTATTTT. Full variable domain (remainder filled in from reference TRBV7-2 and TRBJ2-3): GAGVSQSPSNKVTEKGKDVELRCDPISGHTALYWYRQSLGQGLEFLIYFQGNSAPDKSGLPSDRFSAERTGGSVSTLTIQRTQQEDSAVYLCASSRDLRTDTQYFGPGTRLTVL.

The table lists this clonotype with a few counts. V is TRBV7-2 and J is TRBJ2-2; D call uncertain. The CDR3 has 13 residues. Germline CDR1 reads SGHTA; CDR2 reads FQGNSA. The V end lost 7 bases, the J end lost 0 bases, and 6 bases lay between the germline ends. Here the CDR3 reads CASTGSNTGELFF. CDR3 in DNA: TGTGCCAGCACAGGCTCGAACACCGGGGAGCTGTTTTTT.

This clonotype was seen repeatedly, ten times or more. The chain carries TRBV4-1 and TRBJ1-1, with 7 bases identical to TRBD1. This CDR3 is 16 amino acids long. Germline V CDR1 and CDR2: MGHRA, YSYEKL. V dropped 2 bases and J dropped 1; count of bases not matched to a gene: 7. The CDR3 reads CASSQPRQGWNTEAFF. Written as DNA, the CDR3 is TGCGCCAGCAGCCAACCCCGACAGGGATGGAACACTGAAGCTTTCTTT.

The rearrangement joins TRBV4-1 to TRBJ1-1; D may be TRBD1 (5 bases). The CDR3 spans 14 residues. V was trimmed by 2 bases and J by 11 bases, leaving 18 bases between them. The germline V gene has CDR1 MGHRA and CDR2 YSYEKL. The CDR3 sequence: CASSQTTGPTGAFF. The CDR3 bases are TGCGCCAGCAGCCAAACCACGGGACCCACTGGGGCTTTCTTT.

The CDR3 loop is CASSQARTNRAEKLFF. In nucleotides, the CDR3 is TGCGCCAGCAGCCAAGCGAGAACTAACAGGGCGGAAAAACTGTTTTTT. The gene calls are TRBV4-1 and TRBJ1-4, with a tentative D call TRBD1 (6 bases). The CDR3 extends over 16 amino acids. Trimming shortened V by 1 base and J by 8 bases, and 17 bases separated the two germline ends. Per germline, CDR1 MGHRA and CDR2 YSYEKL.

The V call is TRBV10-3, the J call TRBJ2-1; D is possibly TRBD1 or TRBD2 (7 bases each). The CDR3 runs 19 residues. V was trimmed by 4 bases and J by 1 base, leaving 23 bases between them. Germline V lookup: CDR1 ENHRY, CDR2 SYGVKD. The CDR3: CAISAITVERDRSYNEQFF. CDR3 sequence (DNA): TGTGCCATCAGTGCCATAACCGTTGAGCGGGACAGATCCTACAATGAGCAGTTCTTC.

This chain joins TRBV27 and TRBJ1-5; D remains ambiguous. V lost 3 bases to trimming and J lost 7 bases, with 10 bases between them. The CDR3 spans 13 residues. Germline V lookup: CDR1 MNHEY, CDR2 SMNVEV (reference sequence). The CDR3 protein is CASSFNRQQPQHF. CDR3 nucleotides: TGTGCCAGCAGTTTTAATAGGCAACAGCCCCAGCATTTT.

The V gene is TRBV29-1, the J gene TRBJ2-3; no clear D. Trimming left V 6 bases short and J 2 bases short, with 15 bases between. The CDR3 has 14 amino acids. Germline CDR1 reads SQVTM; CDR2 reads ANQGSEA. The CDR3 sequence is CSVREIGFTDTQYF. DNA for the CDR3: TGCAGCGTCCGCGAAATCGGCTTCACAGATACGCAGTATTTT.

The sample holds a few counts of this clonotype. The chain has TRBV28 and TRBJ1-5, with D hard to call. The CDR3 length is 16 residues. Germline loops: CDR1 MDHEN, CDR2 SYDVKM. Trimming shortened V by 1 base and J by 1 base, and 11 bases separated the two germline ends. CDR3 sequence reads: CASSLSGVSSNQPQHF. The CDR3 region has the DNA TGTGCCAGCAGTTTATCCGGGGTTAGCAGCAATCAGCCCCAGCATTTT.

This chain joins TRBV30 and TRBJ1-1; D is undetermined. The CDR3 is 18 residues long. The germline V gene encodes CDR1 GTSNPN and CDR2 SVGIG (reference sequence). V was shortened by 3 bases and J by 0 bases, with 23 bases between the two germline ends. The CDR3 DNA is TGTGCCTGGAGCTTTTGGTCAGCGCCTAATAGTATGAACACTGAAGCTTTCTTT. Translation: CAWSFWSAPNSMNTEAFF.

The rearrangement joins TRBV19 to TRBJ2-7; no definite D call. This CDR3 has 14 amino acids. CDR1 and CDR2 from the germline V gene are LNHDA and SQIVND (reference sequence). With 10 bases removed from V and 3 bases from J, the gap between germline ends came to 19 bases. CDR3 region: CATRTLKNDYEQYV. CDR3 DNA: TGTGCCACGAGGACGTTAAAAAATGACTACGAGCAGTACGTC.

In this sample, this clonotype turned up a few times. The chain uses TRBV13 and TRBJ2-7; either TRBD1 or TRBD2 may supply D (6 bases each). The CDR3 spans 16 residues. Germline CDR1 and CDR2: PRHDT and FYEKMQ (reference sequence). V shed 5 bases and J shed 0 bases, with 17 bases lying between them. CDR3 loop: CASSRIQGGSSYEQYV. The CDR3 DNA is TGTGCCAGCAGCCGCATCCAAGGGGGGAGCTCCTACGAGCAGTACGTC.